The present entry profiles one TCR beta chain with its context. Trimming cost V 5 bases and J 2 bases, with 20 bases left between them. The CDR3 length is 17 residues. Germline V gives CDR1 SGHAT, CDR2 FQNNGV. From 5'RACE with constant-segment primers came TCR alpha and TCR beta cDNA libraries that carried sample barcodes and UMIs. TCRdb itself ran the 5' RACE reads through MiXCR, one entry per CDR3 protein. The data contain about 130,000 distinct CDR3 sequences, 5% to 6.5% of them seen just once; the ten biggest clones take up 2% to 2.5%. This sample was taken from a study of T-cell memory formation after mild COVID-19.

This TCR was recovered from an adult woman who had mild COVID-19 (a few samples of this study predate the infection). Cell type and time point are not known. Sequenced: PBMCs or a T cell subset sorted from them (not recorded which). This chain links TRBV11-2 with TRBJ2-3; D assignment may be TRBD1 or TRBD2 (5 bases each). The CDR3 here is CASSPDGVGAITDTQYF. The DNA of the CDR3 is TGTGCCAGCAGCCCAGACGGGGTCGGGGCGATCACAGATACGCAGTATTTT. The whole variable domain, filled in from reference TRBV11-2 and TRBJ2-3, reads EAGVAQSPRYKIIEKRQSVAFWCNPISGHATLYWYQQILGQGPKLLIQFQNNGVVDDSQLPKDRFSAERLKGVDSTLKIQPAKLEDSAVYLCASSPDGVGAITDTQYFGPGTRLTVL.